This T cell receptor beta chain stems from a study of spatial heterogeneity in lung cancer. Sample time point: blood at routine non-recurrence follow-up after resection. Extraction of whole RNA from tumor, nontumor lung or frozen PBMC preceded unsorted sequencing. Many counts were recorded for this clonotype. Germline values: CDR1 LGHDT, CDR2 YNNKEL (reference sequence). This CDR3 region has 17 residues. V was pared by 4 bases and J by 3 bases, with 12 bases of the junction left unmatched. In the library, each TCR cDNA molecule bore its own unique molecular identifier. TCRdb fed the 5' RACE reads into MiXCR, producing one record per CDR3 protein. The data contain 40,000 to 50,000 distinct CDR3 sequences, roughly a tenth of them singletons.

The J gene is TRBJ1-1, the V gene TRBV3-1, with 9 bases lining up with TRBD1. This receptor was taken from a female donor with early-stage non-small cell lung cancer. Material: PBMCs, obtained at follow-up. The CDR3 protein is CASSPRPTGGFDTEAFF. The CDR3 DNA follows: TGTGCCAGCAGCCCCCGTCCGACAGGGGGATTTGACACTGAAGCTTTCTTT.